This T cell receptor beta chain was captured in a study of radiation and T cells in renal cell carcinoma. V lost 5 bases, J lost 10 bases, and 14 bases lay in between. Germline V CDR1 and CDR2: LNHDA, SQIVND (reference sequence). The CDR3 covers 12 residues. Time point denoted: baseline pretreatment blood. Treatment here: 15 Gy SBRT to primary tumor, nephrectomy 4 weeks later. Profiled with immunoSEQ multiplex PCR; TCRdb holds only in-frame clones, not every one. The sample records tens of thousands of clones, over 70% being singletons. This clonotype was sampled from a man aged 60-69 years with renal cell carcinoma. The specimen comprised blood, sampled from a patient whose treatment included radiotherapy and nephrectomy. The gene calls are TRBV19 and TRBJ2-5; D remains unclear. The CDR3, as DNA: TGTGCCAGTAGTTCCAGTTATTGGGACCAGTACTTC. Amino acid sequence: CASSSSYWDQYF.